This T cell receptor beta chain comes out of a study of T cell responses to AZD1222 COVID-19 vaccine. Details on this clone: Its antigen remains unknown.

Germline V gene lookup returns CDR1 MGHRA and CDR2 YSYEKL. Trimming shortened V by 0 bases and J by 5 bases, and 10 bases separated the two germline ends. CDR3 length: 14 amino acids. The assay was immunoSEQ multiplex PCR, and TCRdb's table has in-frame clones only and misses some. The sample has 80,000 to 100,000 clones; 75% to 90% are singletons. Broader study findings: Spike regions recognized by vaccine-associated CD4 TCRs spanned the protein, led by 160-218 and 743-854. Clonal diversity was possibly underestimated, and white British individuals and females predominated among donors. Two AZD1222 administrations were followed by greater Spike-specific TCR breadth and depth. Repertoires were obtained solely post-peak T cell response.

The source is an adult who received the AZD1222 COVID-19 vaccine. This chain connects TRBV4-1 to TRBJ1-1, with D tentatively TRBD1 (5 bases). The specimen was peripheral blood, collected 28 days after the second AZD1222 dose. The CDR3 spells CASSQEQARTEAFF. CDR3 sequence (DNA): TGCGCCAGCAGCCAAGAACAGGCGCGAACTGAAGCTTTCTTT.